This is a list of T cell receptor beta chains from one sample in a study of T cell repertoires in cytomegalovirus infection. Their antigen targets remain unknown. TCRdb ran MiXCR on the reads and lists one entry per CDR3 protein. The sample records approximately 1,000,000 distinct CDR3 sequences, approximately 30% being singletons. The sequencing here drew on cultured CD8+ T cells from PBMCs, taken from culture after CMV antigen stimulation. The receptors derive from a human donor in good health (CMV status not recorded). Some clones in this sample may be carry-over from other donors' samples. CDR3s include the opening cysteine and the closing phenylalanine or tryptophan. D genes are given only for firm matches. Only part of the rows carry a size: once, few, many, or a class if the clone is expanded.

clone_size j_call d_call v_call cdr3_aa cdr3_nt
many TRBJ1-2 . TRBV6-1 CASTHGDSRTYGYTF TGTGCCAGCACCCACGGGGACTCCCGGACCTATGGCTACACCTTC
many TRBJ2-3 . TRBV7-2 CASSLYGTSTDTQYF TGTGCCAGCAGCTTATACGGGACTAGCACAGATACGCAGTATTTT
. TRBJ2-3 . TRBV7-6 CASSLVGGGATDTQYF TGTGCCAGCAGCTTAGTGGGGGGGGGGGCCACAGATACGCAGTATTTT
few TRBJ1-4 . TRBV5-5 CASSSRPSGTLINEKLFF TGTGCCAGCAGCTCGCGGCCTTCAGGGACGTTAATAAATGAAAAACTGTTTTTT
. TRBJ2-1 . TRBV6-4 CASSEFETNNEQFF TGTGCCAGCAGTGAATTTGAGACAAACAATGAGCAGTTCTTC
few TRBJ2-7 TRBD1 TRBV7-8 CASTDQVQGVYEQYF TGTGCCAGCACCGACCAGGTTCAGGGGGTTTACGAGCAGTACTTC
. TRBJ1-1 . TRBV5-4 CASRDGDTEAFF TGTGCCAGCAGGGACGGTGACACTGAAGCTTTCTTT
. TRBJ2-1 . TRBV19 CASRTPEREQFF TGTGCCAGTAGAACTCCAGAGCGGGAGCAGTTCTTC
. TRBJ2-5 . TRBV11-1 CASSPRLYQETQYF TGTGCCAGCAGCCCTCGACTGTACCAAGAGACCCAGTACTTC
few TRBJ1-1 . TRBV25-1 CASSEVLGNTEAFF TGTGCCAGCAGTGAAGTACTGGGGAACACTGAAGCTTTCTTT
. TRBJ2-1 TRBD1 TRBV20-1 CSARDLQGAYNEQFF TGCAGTGCTAGAGATTTACAGGGGGCCTACAATGAGCAGTTCTTC
many TRBJ1-2 . TRBV6-1 CASSQDGKSPYYTF TGTGCCAGCAGTCAAGACGGGAAATCACCTTACTACACCTTC
. TRBJ1-5 . TRBV5-5 CASSFAPYSNQPQHF TGTGCCAGCAGCTTCGCACCCTATAGCAATCAGCCCCAGCATTTT
once TRBJ2-1 TRBD2 TRBV12-5 CASDFQGGNEQFF TGTGCTAGTGACTTCCAGGGAGGGAATGAGCAGTTCTTC
. TRBJ2-1 . TRBV28 CASLGSRVKEQFF TGTGCCAGCTTAGGATCACGGGTTAAGGAGCAGTTCTTC
. TRBJ2-3 . TRBV5-1 CASSLVQGSTDTQYF TGCGCCAGCAGCTTGGTTCAGGGGAGCACAGATACGCAGTATTTT
. TRBJ1-2 . TRBV20-1 CSASSRGAVPNYGYTF TGCAGTGCCAGTAGTCGTGGGGCGGTTCCTAACTATGGCTACACCTTC
few TRBJ2-3 . TRBV7-9 CASSLGLFGNTDTQYF TGTGCCAGCAGCTTAGGTTTATTCGGTAACACAGATACGCAGTATTTT
. TRBJ2-1 TRBD2 TRBV19 CASSILAGAPRNEQFF TGTGCCAGTAGTATACTAGCGGGGGCCCCAAGGAATGAGCAGTTCTTC
many TRBJ1-2 . TRBV6-5 CASSLDRNGYTF TGTGCCAGCAGTCTCGACAGGAATGGCTACACCTTC
many TRBJ1-6 . TRBV7-6 CASSPNPGSLNNSPLHF TGTGCCAGCAGCCCTAATCCGGGCAGCTTAAATAATTCACCCCTCCACTTT
. TRBJ2-3 . TRBV15 CATSARDFPREADTQYF TGTGCCACCAGCGCCCGGGACTTCCCAAGGGAGGCAGATACGCAGTATTTT
few TRBJ2-5 . TRBV4-1 CASSQDSAERETQYF TGCGCCAGCAGCCAAGATTCGGCGGAGCGGGAGACCCAGTACTTC
. TRBJ2-7 . TRBV6-2/TRBV6-3 CASRADGTYEQYF TGTGCCAGCAGGGCGGACGGTACCTACGAGCAGTACTTC
. TRBJ2-1 TRBD2 TRBV12-3/TRBV12-4 CASSGTSGAQSLYNEQFF TGTGCCAGCAGTGGGACTAGCGGGGCCCAAAGCCTTTACAATGAGCAGTTCTTC
. TRBJ1-1 . TRBV5-4 CASPSSYGAFF TGTGCCAGCCCCTCCTCCTATGGGGCTTTCTTT
many TRBJ2-7 TRBD2 TRBV7-9 CASSLDQREYEQYF TGTGCCAGCAGCTTAGACCAGCGGGAGTACGAGCAGTACTTC
many TRBJ2-2 TRBD1 TRBV7-9 CASSAGQGNTGELFF TGTGCCAGCAGCGCGGGACAGGGGAACACCGGGGAGCTGTTTTTT
. TRBJ1-1 . TRBV20-1 CSARESFDRTSEAFF TGCAGTGCTAGAGAATCCTTCGACAGAACCAGTGAAGCTTTCTTT
. TRBJ1-1 TRBD1 TRBV5-1 CASSGGTGSLF TGCGCCAGCAGCGGGGGGACAGGGTCCCTCTTT
. TRBJ2-7 . TRBV29-1 CSVEDSPGYEQYF TGCAGCGTTGAAGACAGCCCAGGCTACGAGCAGTACTTC
. TRBJ2-3 . TRBV6-1 CASSEDGGLDPDTQYF TGTGCCAGCAGTGAAGACGGAGGGTTGGATCCAGATACGCAGTATTTT
. TRBJ1-3 . TRBV12-3/TRBV12-4 CASSFSDSGNTIYF TGTGCCAGCAGTTTCTCGGACTCTGGAAACACCATATATTTT
few TRBJ1-3 . TRBV6-6 CASSYSLGPSGNTIYF TGTGCCAGCAGTTACTCGCTCGGGCCCTCTGGAAACACCATATATTTT
few TRBJ1-1 . TRBV27 CASSSPGWKAFF TGTGCCAGCAGTTCGCCAGGGTGGAAAGCTTTCTTT
. TRBJ1-1 . TRBV2 CASSTREGRNTEAFF TGTGCCAGCAGTACCCGAGAAGGAAGGAACACTGAAGCTTTCTTT
. TRBJ1-2 TRBD1 TRBV20-1 CSAREGQANYGYTF TGCAGTGCTAGAGAGGGACAGGCAAACTATGGCTACACCTTC
. TRBJ1-2 . TRBV15 CATSSGGAPDGYTF TGTGCCACCAGCAGCGGGGGGGCGCCCGATGGCTACACCTTC
. TRBJ2-7 TRBD1 TRBV7-9 CASSPRQGANYEQYF TGTGCCAGCAGCCCAAGACAGGGGGCGAATTACGAGCAGTACTTC
. TRBJ2-1 TRBD1 TRBV7-2 CASRKYPGQGAENEQFF TGTGCCAGCAGAAAATATCCGGGACAGGGGGCAGAAAATGAGCAGTTCTTC
few TRBJ2-1 . TRBV20-1 CSARDYKADGNEQFF TGCAGTGCTAGAGATTATAAGGCAGACGGTAATGAGCAGTTCTTC
. TRBJ1-5 . TRBV6-2/TRBV6-3 CASSYVRVRQPQHF TGTGCCAGCAGTTACGTCAGGGTTCGACAGCCCCAGCATTTT
many TRBJ2-5 . TRBV7-6 CASSPENQETQYF TGTGCCAGCAGTCCTGAGAACCAAGAGACCCAGTACTTC
. TRBJ2-1 . TRBV14 CASSPGPPPYNEQFF TGTGCCAGCAGCCCGGGACCTCCTCCCTACAATGAGCAGTTCTTC
few TRBJ1-2 TRBD1 TRBV6-1 CASSERPGQGIGYGYTF TGTGCCAGCAGTGAAAGACCGGGACAGGGGATCGGGTATGGCTACACCTTC
few TRBJ2-7 TRBD1 TRBV20-1 CSADDRGYEQYF TGCAGTGCGGACGACAGGGGGTACGAGCAGTACTTC
few TRBJ1-5 . TRBV19 CASSITVGPTDQPQHF TGTGCCAGTAGTATCACAGTGGGACCTACAGATCAGCCCCAGCATTTT
few TRBJ2-6 TRBD1 TRBV5-1 CASSLLKQGIYPGANVLTF TGCGCCAGCAGCCTTCTTAAACAGGGGATATATCCTGGGGCCAACGTCCTGACTTTC
. TRBJ2-1 TRBD1 TRBV4-1 CASSQAGTGPFDEQFF TGCGCCAGCAGCCAGGCCGGGACAGGGCCCTTCGATGAGCAGTTCTTC
few TRBJ2-5 . TRBV7-9 CASGGGQETQYF TGTGCCAGCGGAGGGGGCCAAGAGACCCAGTACTTC
few TRBJ1-2 TRBD1 TRBV6-1 CASSESRGLLYGYTF TGTGCCAGCAGTGAGAGTAGGGGGCTACTCTATGGCTACACCTTC
. TRBJ1-1 . TRBV27 CASSLLNGQGETEAFF TGTGCCAGCAGTTTATTGAACGGGCAGGGAGAGACTGAAGCTTTCTTT
. TRBJ2-5 TRBD1 TRBV4-1 CASSRMDRPKETQYF TGTGCCAGCAGCCGGATGGACAGGCCTAAAGAGACCCAGTACTTC
. TRBJ1-2 . TRBV27 CASSFSSGARLYGYTF TGTGCCAGCAGTTTTAGTTCAGGGGCCCGTCTTTATGGCTACACCTTC
. TRBJ2-5 TRBD2 TRBV14 CASSQDGLAGHFQETQYF TGTGCCAGCAGCCAAGATGGGCTAGCGGGGCACTTCCAAGAGACCCAGTACTTC